These 10 T cell receptor beta chains originate from one sample sequenced in a study of human T cells and chemical hapten exposure. In TCRdb, the RACE reads were re-called with MiXCR into one record per CDR3 protein. Of tens of thousands of distinct CDR3 sequences listed, about 10% were seen once; the top ten hold around 5%. This sample's time point: patch test 2, 6 weeks after DPC sensitization. The sample's treatment: therapeutic diphenylcyclopropenone sensitization with weekly scalp DPC. Sequenced here: whole blood, sampled in connection with sensitization to the hapten diphenylcyclopropenone (DPC). These receptors originate from a woman between 45 and 60 years old with alopecia areata. Some clones in this sample may be carry-over from other donors' samples.

The chain has TRBV7-9 and TRBJ2-2; 7 nucleotides match TRBD1. Trimming took 4 bases from V and 0 from J; bases not matched to a gene: 2. Germline values: CDR1 SEHNR, CDR2 FQNEAQ (reference sequence). The CDR3 extends over 15 amino acids. The CDR3 is CASSWGQPNTGELFF. CDR3 DNA: TGTGCCAGCAGCTGGGGACAGCCGAACACCGGGGAGCTGTTTTTT.

V usage is TRBV28 and J usage is TRBJ2-1; D assignment may be TRBD1 or TRBD2 (6 bases each). V lost 6 bases to trimming and J lost 6 bases, with 15 bases between them. The CDR3 is made up of 14 amino acids. Germline V gives CDR1 MDHEN, CDR2 SYDVKM. CDR3 bases: TGTGCCAGCAGCCGAGGGGGACTCCTCAATGAGCAGTTCTTC. Protein sequence: CASSRGGLLNEQFF.

The chain links TRBV11-2 to TRBJ2-7; D gene unclear. The CDR3 is made up of 15 amino acids. The V end lost 4 bases, the J end lost 0 bases, and 13 bases lay between the germline ends. Germline lookup yields CDR1 SGHAT and CDR2 FQNNGV. Here the CDR3 reads CASSSRYRSSYEQYF. The CDR3, as DNA: TGTGCCAGCAGCTCCCGGTATAGGAGCTCCTACGAGCAGTACTTC.

This clonotype has at least ten counts. The chain joins TRBV6-5 to TRBJ2-1; 8 nucleotides line up with TRBD2. The junction had 16 bases not matched to a gene; V was cut back by 0 bases and J by 9 bases. The germline gives CDR1 MNHEY, CDR2 SVGAGI. This CDR3 has 18 amino acids. The CDR3 here is CASSYSAVGAGGGVEQFF. The CDR3 DNA reads TGTGCCAGCAGTTACTCAGCAGTTGGGGCGGGAGGTGGAGTTGAGCAGTTCTTC.

A few counts support this clonotype. The chain employs TRBV29-1 and TRBJ2-5, with 11 bases fitting TRBD2. This CDR3 is built from 15 residues. V lost 1 base to trimming and J lost 4 bases; unmatched junction nucleotides: 5. Per the germline V gene, CDR1 is SQVTM and CDR2 is ANQGSEA. The CDR3 nucleotides read TGCAGCGTTGAAGCGCTAGCGGGAGGTAGAGAGACCCAGTACTTC. Translated: CSVEALAGGRETQYF.

The chain uses TRBV9 and TRBJ2-2; D uncertain. V was shortened by 2 bases and J by 2 bases, with 7 bases between the two germline ends. The CDR3 loop spans 14 amino acids. Germline V gives CDR1 SGDLS, CDR2 YYNGEE. CDR3 sequence: CASSVIPNTGELFF. Written as DNA, the CDR3 is TGTGCCAGCAGCGTTATACCCAACACCGGGGAGCTGTTTTTT.

This clonotype turned up a few times. The chain uses TRBV2 and TRBJ2-1, with a tentative D call TRBD2 (5 bases). The CDR3 totals 13 residues. The V and J ends lost 9 bases and 2 bases respectively, with 11 bases between them. CDR1 SNHLY and CDR2 FYNNEI come from the germline V gene. This CDR3 is CASIARTYNEQFF. In DNA, the CDR3 is TGTGCCAGTATAGCGCGAACCTACAATGAGCAGTTCTTC. Full variable domain (outside the CDR3, taken from reference TRBV2 and TRBJ2-1): EPEVTQTPSHQVTQMGQEVILRCVPISNHLYFYWYRQILGQKVEFLVSFYNNEISEKSEIFDDQFSVERPDGSNFTLKIRSTKLEDSAMYFCASIARTYNEQFFGPGTRLTVL.

At least ten counts were recorded for this clonotype. Written as DNA, the CDR3 is TGCGCCAGCAGGCAACCTGGATTGGGGGAAAAACTGTTTTTT. This translates into CASRQPGLGEKLFF. The chain combines TRBV10-2 with TRBJ1-4; D ambiguous. V was cut by 6 bases and J by 8 bases, with 16 bases left in between. There are 14 residues in the CDR3. CDR1 and CDR2 from the germline V gene are WSHSY and SAAADI.

The chain links TRBV7-2 to TRBJ1-6; perhaps TRBD1 as D (5 bases). The CDR3 contains 18 residues. CDR1 and CDR2 from the germline V gene are SGHTA and FQGNSA. Trimming left V 5 bases short and J 5 bases short, with 22 bases between. The CDR3 here is CASSRNFRPGQNNSPLHF. The CDR3 bases are TGTGCCAGCAGCCGGAATTTCAGGCCAGGGCAGAATAATTCACCCCTCCACTTT. Full variable domain (outside the CDR3, taken from reference TRBV7-2 and TRBJ1-6): GAGVSQSPSNKVTEKGKDVELRCDPISGHTALYWYRQSLGQGLEFLIYFQGNSAPDKSGLPSDRFSAERTGGSVSTLTIQRTQQEDSAVYLCASSRNFRPGQNNSPLHFGNGTRLTVT.

This clonotype has ten or more counts. The chain recombines TRBV27 with TRBJ2-1, with 10 positions matching TRBD2. The V segment lost 2 bases and the J segment 10 bases; nucleotides outside the gene matches: 5. Germline CDR1 and CDR2: MNHEY and SMNVEV (reference sequence). The CDR3 runs to 14 residues. CDR3 amino acids: CASSLKASGREQFF. As DNA, the CDR3 is TGTGCCAGCAGTTTAAAGGCTAGCGGGAGAGAGCAGTTCTTC.